This T cell receptor beta chain was profiled in a study of cytomegalovirus exposure and HLA in healthy donors. Notes on this clone: Its antigen is currently unknown.

Germline CDR1 reads WNHNN; CDR2 reads SYGVQD (reference sequence). CDR3 length: 13 residues. V was clipped by 3 bases and J by 8 bases, with 13 bases between them. The primer mix had 60 Vbeta and 13 Jbeta primers. Data came from immunoSEQ multiplex PCR; TCRdb stores just in-frame clones and leaves some out. The table includes 100,000 to 130,000 clones, more than 75% detected once. Whole-study findings and limits: Prior analysis indicated that the majority of TCR beta V segments exhibited productivity approximately 87% or approximately 30% of the time. Sequence variants that were highly shared formed a cluster that was likely a sequencing artifact. Rarity marked most TCR sequences, yet some public TCRs occurred in many donors.

Healthy bone marrow donors supplied every sample. The chain combines TRBV10-1 with TRBJ1-2; maybe TRBD1 (5 bases). This sequence originates from a man under 40 in good health and CMV-seropositive. Sequenced material: PBMCs. CDR3 loop: CASSDGQGFGYTF. CDR3 bases: TGCGCCAGCAGTGACGGGCAGGGCTTCGGCTACACCTTC.